Listed below are T cell receptor beta chains from one sample, sequenced in a study of patients and donors after allogeneic stem cell transplantation. Via MiXCR, TCRdb re-called the RT-PCR reads, giving one row per CDR3 protein. The repertoire holds 30,000 to 40,000 distinct CDR3 sequences, 37% seen once, with around 76% in the top ten. Sequencing used blood, either unsorted or a sorted T cell fraction (not recorded which). The receptors stem from a human donor who was either an allogeneic HSCT recipient or a stem cell or donor lymphocyte infusion donor (not recorded which). It is not recorded whose cells these are; they may come from a transplant donor. CDR3s include the opening cysteine and the closing phenylalanine or tryptophan. D genes are given only for firm matches. Rows may omit the clone size; those that give it use once, few, many or a size class.

len	v_gene	j_gene	abundance	d_gene	CDR3aa	CDR3nt
17	TRBV12-5	TRBJ1-1	few	TRBD1	CASGLVTLGQGPTEAFF	TGTGCTAGTGGTTTGGTAACCCTCGGACAGGGTCCCACTGAAGCTTTCTTT
16	TRBV20-1	TRBJ2-1	few	TRBD2	CSARVASGVSYNEQFF	TGCAGTGCTAGAGTGGCTAGCGGGGTCTCCTACAATGAGCAGTTCTTC
16	TRBV12-3/TRBV12-4	TRBJ1-2	NA	TRBD1	CASSRFGTGDTYGYTF	TGTGCCAGCAGTCGTTTCGGGACAGGTGACACCTATGGCTACACCTTC
13	TRBV20-1	TRBJ2-1	few	NA	CSAYIRPRDEQFF	TGCAGTGCTTATATACGGCCCCGGGATGAGCAGTTCTTC
13	TRBV7-2	TRBJ2-1	NA	TRBD2	CASSLVREDEQFF	TGTGCCAGCAGCTTAGTGCGGGAGGATGAGCAGTTCTTC
14	TRBV10-3	TRBJ1-4	NA	NA	CAISKAATNEKLFF	TGTGCCATCAGCAAAGCAGCAACTAATGAAAAACTGTTTTTT
16	TRBV4-3	TRBJ1-4	few	TRBD1	CASSQALGDRGGKLFF	TGCGCCAGCAGCCAAGCGCTTGGGGACAGGGGAGGGAAACTGTTTTTT
14	TRBV20-1	TRBJ2-1	NA	TRBD2	CSAPLAGYNNEQFF	TGCAGTGCTCCCCTAGCGGGATATAACAATGAGCAGTTCTTC
16	TRBV14	TRBJ1-2	NA	NA	CASSQDGYWASYGYTF	TGTGCCAGCAGCCAAGATGGATATTGGGCCTCCTATGGCTACACCTTC
14	TRBV20-1	TRBJ2-3	once	TRBD2	CSASWRGGTDTQYF	TGCAGTGCTAGTTGGCGGGGGGGCACAGATACGCAGTATTTT
12	TRBV7-2	TRBJ1-2	NA	NA	CASSLVNYGYTF	TGTGCCAGCAGCTTAGTCAACTATGGCTACACCTTC
11	TRBV24-1	TRBJ2-3	NA	NA	CATSEVDTQYF	TGTGCCACCAGTGAGGTCGATACGCAGTATTTT
16	TRBV2	TRBJ1-6	few	NA	CASTGRPPSYNSPLHF	TGTGCCAGCACGGGGCGGCCTCCGTCCTATAATTCACCCCTCCACTTT
14	TRBV7-8	TRBJ1-1	once	NA	CARSLGTQSWGAFF	TGTGCCAGGAGCTTAGGGACACAGAGTTGGGGGGCTTTCTTT
13	TRBV5-1	TRBJ1-4	few	TRBD1	CASSWDRDEKLFF	TGCGCCAGCAGCTGGGACAGGGATGAAAAACTGTTTTTT
15	TRBV15	TRBJ2-3	NA	NA	CATSRDGQSTDTQYF	TGTGCCACCAGCAGAGACGGACAGAGCACAGATACGCAGTATTTT